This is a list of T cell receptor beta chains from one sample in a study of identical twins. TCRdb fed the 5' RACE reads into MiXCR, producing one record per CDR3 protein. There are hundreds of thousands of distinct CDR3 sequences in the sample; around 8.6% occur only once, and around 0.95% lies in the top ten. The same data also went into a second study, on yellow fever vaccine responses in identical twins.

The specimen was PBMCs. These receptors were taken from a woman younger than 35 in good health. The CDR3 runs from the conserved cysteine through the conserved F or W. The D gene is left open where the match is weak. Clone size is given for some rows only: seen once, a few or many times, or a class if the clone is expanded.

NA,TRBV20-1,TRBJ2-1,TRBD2,CSAREAGVGLLRYNEQFF,TGCAGTGCTAGAGAAGCGGGAGTCGGGCTACTCAGATACAATGAGCAGTTCTTC
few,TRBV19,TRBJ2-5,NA,CASSIWGAGETQYF,TGTGCCAGTAGTATATGGGGGGCCGGAGAGACCCAGTACTTC
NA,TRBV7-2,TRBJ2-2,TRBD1,CASSSGTGLGELFF,TGTGCCAGCAGCTCCGGGACAGGTCTCGGGGAGCTGTTTTTT
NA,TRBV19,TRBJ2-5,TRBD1,CASSIIPGGAETQYF,TGTGCCAGTAGTATCATCCCAGGGGGCGCTGAGACCCAGTACTTC
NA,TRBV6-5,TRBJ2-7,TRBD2,CASSYSGRLAGEVEQYF,TGTGCCAGCAGTTACTCCGGCAGACTAGCGGGAGAGGTCGAGCAGTACTTC
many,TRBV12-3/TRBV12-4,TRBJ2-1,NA,CASYVIGSGNNEQFF,TGTGCCAGCTATGTTATTGGTAGCGGAAACAATGAGCAGTTCTTC
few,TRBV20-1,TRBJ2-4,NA,CSARSGTLNIQYF,TGCAGTGCTAGGTCGGGGACTCTGAACATTCAGTACTTC
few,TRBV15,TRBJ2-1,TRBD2,CATSAGTSSHNEQFF,TGTGCCACCAGCGCCGGGACTAGCTCCCACAATGAGCAGTTCTTC
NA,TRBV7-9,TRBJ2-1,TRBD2,CASSLVHPSGYNEQFF,TGTGCCAGCAGCTTAGTGCACCCTAGCGGTTACAATGAGCAGTTCTTC
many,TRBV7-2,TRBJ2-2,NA,CASSFTVGIITGELFF,TGTGCCAGCAGCTTCACCGTGGGTATTATAACCGGGGAGCTGTTTTTT
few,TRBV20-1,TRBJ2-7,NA,CSARVARGTNSYEQYF,TGCAGTGCTAGAGTAGCGAGGGGGACCAACTCCTACGAGCAGTACTTC
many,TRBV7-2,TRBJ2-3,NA,CASSPRPGWDTQYF,TGTGCCAGCAGCCCACGTCCGGGGTGGGATACGCAGTATTTT
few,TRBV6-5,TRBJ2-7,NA,CASSYSFPLREQYF,TGTGCCAGCAGTTACTCGTTCCCGCTCCGGGAGCAGTACTTC
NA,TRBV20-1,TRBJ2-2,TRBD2,CCARDRRAGAPGELFF,TGCTGTGCTAGAGATCGGCGCGCGGGAGCTCCCGGGGAGCTGTTTTTT
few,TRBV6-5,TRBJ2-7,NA,CASSYSWAGVGSYEQYF,TGTGCCAGCAGTTACTCCTGGGCAGGGGTCGGTAGCTACGAGCAGTACTTC
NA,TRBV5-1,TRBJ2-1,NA,CASSTQEYNEQFF,TGCGCCAGCAGCACTCAGGAGTACAATGAGCAGTTCTTC
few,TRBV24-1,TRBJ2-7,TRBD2,CATSDWDYLEQYF,TGTGCCACCAGTGACTGGGACTATCTGGAGCAGTACTTC
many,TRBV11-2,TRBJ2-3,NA,CASSSQGSTDTQYF,TGTGCCAGCAGCTCCCAGGGGAGCACAGATACGCAGTATTTT
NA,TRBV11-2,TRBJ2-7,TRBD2,CASIPGGGGKSYEQYF,TGTGCCAGCATCCCCGGGGGCGGGGGGAAGTCCTACGAGCAGTACTTC
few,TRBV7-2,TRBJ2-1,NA,CASSLAAVPYNEQFF,TGTGCCAGCAGCTTAGCGGCGGTCCCCTACAATGAGCAGTTCTTC
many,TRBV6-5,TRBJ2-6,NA,CASSYSSGANVLTF,TGTGCCAGCAGTTACAGCTCTGGGGCCAACGTCCTGACTTTC
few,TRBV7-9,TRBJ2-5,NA,CASSSRQDNQETQYF,TGTGCCAGCAGCTCTCGACAGGACAACCAAGAGACCCAGTACTTC
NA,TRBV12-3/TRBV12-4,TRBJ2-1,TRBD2,CASSTLAGAPNEQFF,TGTGCCAGCAGCACACTAGCGGGGGCGCCCAATGAGCAGTTCTTC
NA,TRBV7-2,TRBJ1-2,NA,CASSSQAGGYTF,TGTGCCAGCAGCTCCCAGGCGGGTGGCTACACCTTC
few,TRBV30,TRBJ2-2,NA,CAWDLPGELFF,TGTGCCTGGGATTTACCCGGGGAGCTGTTTTTT
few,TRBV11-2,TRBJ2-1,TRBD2,CASSLFPAGGHEQFF,TGTGCCAGCAGCTTATTTCCCGCGGGGGGTCATGAGCAGTTCTTC
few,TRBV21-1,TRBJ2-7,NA,CASSPILRQGASSYEQYF,TGTGCCAGCAGCCCGATTCTCCGACAGGGGGCAAGCTCCTACGAGCAGTACTTC
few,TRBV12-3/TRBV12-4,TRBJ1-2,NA,CASSLKGSPANYGYTF,TGTGCCAGCAGTTTAAAGGGGTCCCCTGCTAACTATGGCTACACCTTC
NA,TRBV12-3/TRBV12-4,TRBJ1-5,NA,CASRRQSNQPQHF,TGTGCCAGCCGAAGACAGAGCAATCAGCCCCAGCATTTT
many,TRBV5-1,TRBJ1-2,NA,CASSSLRGDYGYTF,TGCGCCAGCAGCTCGTTGAGGGGCGACTATGGCTACACCTTC
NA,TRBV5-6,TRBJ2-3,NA,CASSLMGSPSTDTQYF,TGTGCCAGCAGCCTCATGGGTTCCCCATCCACAGATACGCAGTATTTT